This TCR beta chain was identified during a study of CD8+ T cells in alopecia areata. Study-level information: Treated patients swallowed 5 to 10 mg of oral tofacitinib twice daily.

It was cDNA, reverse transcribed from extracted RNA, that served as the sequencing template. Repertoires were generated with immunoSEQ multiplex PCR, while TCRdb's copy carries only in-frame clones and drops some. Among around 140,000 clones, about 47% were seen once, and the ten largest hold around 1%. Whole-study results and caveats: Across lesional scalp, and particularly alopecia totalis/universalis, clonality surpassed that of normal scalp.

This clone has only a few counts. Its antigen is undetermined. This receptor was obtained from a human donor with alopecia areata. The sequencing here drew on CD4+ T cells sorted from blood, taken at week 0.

The CDR3 sequence is CASSLVAADNYGYTF. The CDR3 region has the DNA TGTGCCAGCAGCTTGGTGGCGGCAGATAACTATGGCTACACCTTC. The rearrangement uses TRBV5-6 and TRBJ1-2; D not certain. Germline-derived CDR1 and CDR2 are SGHDT and YYEEEE. There are 15 residues in the CDR3. The V and J ends lost 0 bases and 1 base respectively, with 10 bases between them.